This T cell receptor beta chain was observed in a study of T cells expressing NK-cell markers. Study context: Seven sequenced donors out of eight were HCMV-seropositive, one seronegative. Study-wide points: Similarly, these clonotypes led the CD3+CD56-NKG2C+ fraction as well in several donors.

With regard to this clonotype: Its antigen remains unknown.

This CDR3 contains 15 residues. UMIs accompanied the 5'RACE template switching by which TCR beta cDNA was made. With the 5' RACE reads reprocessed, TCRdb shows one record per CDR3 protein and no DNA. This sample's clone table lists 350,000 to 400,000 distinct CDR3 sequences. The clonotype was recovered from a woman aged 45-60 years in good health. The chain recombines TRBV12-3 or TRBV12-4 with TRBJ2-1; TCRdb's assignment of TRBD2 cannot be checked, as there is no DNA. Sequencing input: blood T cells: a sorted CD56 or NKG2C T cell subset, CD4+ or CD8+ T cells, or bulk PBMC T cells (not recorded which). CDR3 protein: CASRGSGRAADEQFF.